A selection of T cell receptor beta chains follows, all from one sample in a study of early stage breast cancer tumors. Here immunoSEQ multiplex PCR was the method, and the copy in TCRdb shows in-frame clones only, minus some. The table has roughly 57,000 clones, 90% to 95% seen once. Sequencing was performed on blood. The receptors come from a person in their 70s with breast cancer. The CDR3 runs from the conserved cysteine through the conserved F or W. A D gene is named only where the DNA matches it firmly. Clone size is not always given. Where it is, it says once, few, many or a class for expanded clones.

NA	TRBV12-5	NA	TRBJ2-5	TGTGCTAGTGGCACGGGACTGGTCCAACAAGAGACCCAGTACTTC	CASGTGLVQQETQYF
TRBD2	TRBV2	NA	TRBJ2-7	TGTGCCAGCAGTAGACTAGCGGGGGCCTACGAGCAGTACTTC	CASSRLAGAYEQYF
TRBD1	TRBV11-2	NA	TRBJ1-1	TGTGCCAGCAGCTTTCCCGGGACAGGGATTGCGGAAGCTTTCTTT	CASSFPGTGIAEAFF
NA	TRBV5-8	NA	TRBJ1-1	TGTGCCAGCAGCCGTTTTAACACTGAAGCTTTCTTT	CASSRFNTEAFF
NA	TRBV29-1	NA	TRBJ1-1	TGCAGCGTTGTCCGGAACACTGAAGCTTTCTTT	CSVVRNTEAFF
TRBD1	TRBV7-8	NA	TRBJ1-2	TGTGCCAGCAGCTTAGCACTGGGACAGGAGTACGGCTACACCTTC	CASSLALGQEYGYTF
TRBD2	TRBV6-1	NA	TRBJ2-7	TGTGCCAGCAGTGGAGGCGGGAGCGATAACGAGCAGTACTTC	CASSGGGSDNEQYF
NA	TRBV11-2	NA	TRBJ1-1	TGTGCCAGCACCGGACAACAGGGTCTCACTGAAGCTTTCTTT	CASTGQQGLTEAFF
TRBD1	TRBV27	NA	TRBJ1-2	TGTGCCAGCAGCAAGACAGGGGCGGTGGGCTATGGCTACACCTTC	CASSKTGAVGYGYTF
TRBD2	TRBV18	once	TRBJ2-7	TGTGCCAGCTCCAGCGGGGGTCCGCCGGACGAGCAGTACTTC	CASSSGGPPDEQYF
NA	TRBV18	NA	TRBJ1-6	TGTGCCAGCTCACCACGGACAAGTAATTCACCCCTCCACTTT	CASSPRTSNSPLHF
TRBD1	TRBV7-2	NA	TRBJ2-7	TGTGCCAGCAGCTCCCTCGGGACAGCCTCCTACGAGCAGTACTTC	CASSSLGTASYEQYF
NA	TRBV9	NA	TRBJ2-5	TGTGCCAGCAGCGTGAGCTGGCGGCAGGGGAAAGAGACCCAGTACTTC	CASSVSWRQGKETQYF
TRBD1	TRBV2	once	TRBJ1-3	TGTGCCAGCGGTGCCCGGACAGGGACTGGAAACACCATATATTTT	CASGARTGTGNTIYF